Included here is one TCR beta chain sequence, with context. These data are taken from a study of blood T cell repertoires in COVID-19. As for the study in general: PBMCs, B-cell-depleted T cells, or T cells were the source of the cDNA or gDNA that made up the material.

Original methodology: Estimation of nucleated cell counts was performed using reference gene primer amplification. Assay used: immunoSEQ multiplex PCR; TCRdb lists only in-frame clones, some missing. V and J calls and clone size are as listed in that table; D and trimming were resolved from the DNA. The data show 220,000 or so clones, roughly 86% seen once. The CDR3 is made up of 14 amino acids. J gave up 4 bases and V 5 bases, and 7 bases lay outside the gene matches. CDR1 is SGHNT, CDR2 YYREEE, per germline (reference sequence). The TCR comes from a woman aged 45-65 years with COVID-19, enrolled during active disease. Specimen: peripheral blood. The chain combines TRBV5-4 with TRBJ1-1, with 8 bases that match TRBD1. This chain's CDR3 is CASSTDRAGTEAFF. CDR3 bases: TGTGCCAGCAGTACGGACAGGGCCGGCACTGAAGCTTTCTTT.